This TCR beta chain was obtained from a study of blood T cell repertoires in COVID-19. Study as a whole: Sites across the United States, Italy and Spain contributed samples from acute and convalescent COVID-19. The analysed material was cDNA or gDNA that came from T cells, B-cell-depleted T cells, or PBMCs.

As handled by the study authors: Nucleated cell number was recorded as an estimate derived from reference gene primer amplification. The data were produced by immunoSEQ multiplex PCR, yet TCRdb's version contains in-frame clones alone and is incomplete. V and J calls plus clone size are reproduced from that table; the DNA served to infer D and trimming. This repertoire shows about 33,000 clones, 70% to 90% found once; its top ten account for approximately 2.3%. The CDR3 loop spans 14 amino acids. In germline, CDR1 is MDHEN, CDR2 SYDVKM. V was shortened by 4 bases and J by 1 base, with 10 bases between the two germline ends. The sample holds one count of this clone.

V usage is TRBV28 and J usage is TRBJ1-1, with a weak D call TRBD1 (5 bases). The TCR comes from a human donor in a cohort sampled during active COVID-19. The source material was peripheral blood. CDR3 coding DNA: TGTGCCAGCAGTTCTTCAGGGTGGAACACTGAAGCTTTCTTT. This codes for CASSSSGWNTEAFF.